This T cell receptor (beta chain) was observed in a study of beta chain features in type 1 diabetes. Expressed TCRB transcripts were sequenced after all isolated RNA was converted to cDNA. This table comes from immunoSEQ multiplex PCR, and its TCRdb copy is limited to in-frame clones, with some not included. Of 300,000 to 400,000 clones in the sample, roughly 9.8% were seen once. V lost 4 bases and J lost 7, with 11 bases in between. The CDR3 is 14 amino acids. Germline loops: CDR1 SGHAT, CDR2 FQDESV (reference sequence). Overall study findings and caveats: Researchers report that Type 1 diabetes patients had moderately but significantly shorter TCRB CDR3s across all four CD4+ subsets.

Sorting gave populations that all exceeded 95% purity. In this sample, this clone turned up a few times. Antigen specificity is unknown. The V gene is TRBV11-1, the J gene TRBJ2-6, with D unclear. Sample: central memory CD4+ T cells from blood. This TCR came from a man aged 25-45 years with type 1 diabetes. This CDR3 is CASSSLGGANVLTF. The DNA for the CDR3 is TGTGCCAGCAGCTCCCTTGGTGGAGCCAACGTCCTGACTTTC.